One sample yielded the 17 T cell receptor beta chains listed below, sequenced in a study of breast tumors, draining lymph nodes, adjacent tissues. TCRdb itself ran the multiplex PCR reads through MiXCR, one entry per CDR3 protein. The sample has 26,000 or so distinct CDR3 sequences; roughly 21% are singletons. Sequencing was done on a sample of breast tumor tissue. All receptors come from a female donor with breast cancer. Some clones in this sample may be carry-over from other donors' samples.

This clonotype was seen repeatedly, ten times or more. This chain joins TRBV10-3 and TRBJ2-1; 10 bases line up with TRBD1. This CDR3 spans 13 amino acids. The germline V gene encodes CDR1 ENHRY and CDR2 SYGVKD. After removal of 7 bases from V and 9 bases from J, the junction contained 6 bases not matched to a gene. CDR3 sequence: CAITGTGEGEQFF. The CDR3 DNA sequence: TGTGCCATCACCGGGACAGGGGAGGGTGAGCAGTTCTTC.

This clonotype has a handful of counts. V is TRBV4-1 and J is TRBJ2-4; D unclear. CDR3 length: 16 amino acids. Trimming took off 5 bases at V and 1 base at J, with 15 bases between the two ends. Looked up from germline, CDR1 is MGHRA and CDR2 is YSYEKL. DNA of the CDR3: TGCGCCAGCAGCGAGACTCCAGAAGGGGCCAAAAACATTCAGTACTTC. Encoded protein: CASSETPEGAKNIQYF.

This clonotype was detected ten times or more. J is TRBJ2-7 and V is TRBV11-2, with a tentative D call TRBD2 (5 bases). V gave up 5 bases and J gave up 2 bases, with 10 bases separating them. The CDR3 consists of 13 residues. Germline V gives CDR1 SGHAT, CDR2 FQNNGV. The chain's CDR3 is CASSPGIAYEQYF. The CDR3 DNA reads as TGTGCCAGCAGCCCCGGGATCGCCTACGAGCAGTACTTC. The whole variable domain, remainder taken from reference TRBV11-2 and TRBJ2-7, is EAGVAQSPRYKIIEKRQSVAFWCNPISGHATLYWYQQILGQGPKLLIQFQNNGVVDDSQLPKDRFSAERLKGVDSTLKIQPAKLEDSAVYLCASSPGIAYEQYFGPGTRLTVT.

Relative to its sample, this clonotype is medium-sized (0.01 to 0.1%). The J gene is TRBJ2-3, the V gene TRBV7-9; D possibly uses TRBD1 or TRBD2 (6 bases each). This CDR3 region has 14 residues. Germline V gene data show CDR1 as SEHNR and CDR2 as FQNEAQ (reference sequence). V lost 6 bases to trimming and J lost 4 bases, with 14 bases between them. CDR3 bases: TGTGCCAGCAGTAGGTGGGGGGCAGCAGATACGCAGTATTTT. Protein sequence: CASSRWGAADTQYF. Looking up the rest from reference TRBV7-9 and TRBJ2-3 gives the full variable domain: DTGVSQNPRHKITKRGQNVTFRCDPISEHNRLYWYRQTLGQGPEFLTYFQNEAQLEKSRLLSDRFSAERPKGSFSTLEIQRTEQGDSAMYLCASSRWGAADTQYFGPGTRLTVL.

The chain couples TRBV5-6 to TRBJ2-5, with 12 bases identical to TRBD2. V lost 4 bases to trimming and J lost 4 bases; unmatched junction nucleotides: 14. CDR1 and CDR2 from the germline V gene are SGHDT and YYEEEE. The CDR3 spans 18 residues. The CDR3 DNA reads as TGTGCCAGCAGCAGACGGACTAGCGGGAACAGGAGAGGAGAGACCCAGTACTTC. Amino acid sequence: CASSRRTSGNRRGETQYF.

Points on this clonotype: Being one base from a much bigger clone, this may be a read error. Here the CDR3 omits its conserved ending phenylalanine or tryptophan, so a read error is the likely source. The chain carries TRBV6-1 and TRBJ1-5; 7 nucleotides match TRBD1. The germline CDR1 and CDR2 sequences are MNHNS and SASEGT. This CDR3 spans 13 amino acids. With 4 bases clipped from V and 7 bases from J, the junction kept 4 bases outside the gene matches. CDR3 protein: CASSARQGQPQHL. The CDR3 DNA sequence: TGTGCCAGCAGTGCCCGACAGGGCCAGCCCCAGCATCTT.

This clonotype was detected ten times or more. The chain combines TRBV28 with TRBJ2-1, with D maybe TRBD2 (6 bases). Trimming removed 5 bases from V and 4 bases from J, with 12 bases in between. The CDR3 length is 14 residues. CDR1 is MDHEN and CDR2 is SYDVKM in the germline V gene. CDR3 in amino acids: CASSLDGGYNEQFF. The CDR3 DNA reads TGTGCCAGCAGTCTCGATGGGGGGTACAATGAGCAGTTCTTC.

This clonotype counts as medium-sized (0.01 to 0.1%). The gene calls are TRBV19 and TRBJ2-1, with D uncertain. The germline V and J ends were trimmed by 3 bases and 5 bases, with 8 bases remaining between them. Germline V lookup: CDR1 LNHDA, CDR2 SQIVND (reference sequence). The CDR3 is made up of 13 amino acids. The CDR3 region has the DNA TGTGCCAGTAGTATTACAGCTAACAATGAGCAGTTCTTC. Translated: CASSITANNEQFF.

This clonotype has at least ten counts. The rearrangement joins TRBV19 to TRBJ1-2, with D maybe TRBD1 (6 bases). Germline V gene data show CDR1 as LNHDA and CDR2 as SQIVND (reference sequence). This CDR3 is 14 amino acids long. The V gene lost 6 bases and the J gene lost 3 bases, with 14 bases spanning the gap. The DNA of the CDR3 is TGTGCCAGTAGATCAGGGGAGGACTACTATGGCTACACCTTC. This translates into CASRSGEDYYGYTF. Variable domain in full (rest from reference TRBV19 and TRBJ1-2): DGGITQSPKYLFRKEGQNVTLSCEQNLNHDAMYWYRQDPGQGLRLIYYSQIVNDFQKGDIAEGYSVSREKKESFPLTVTSAQKNPTAFYLCASRSGEDYYGYTFGSGTRLTVV.

V and J are TRBV5-1 and TRBJ1-1; the D is unclear. Germline V gene data show CDR1 as SGHRS and CDR2 as YFSETQ. V was shortened by 2 bases and J by 1 base, with 6 bases between the two germline ends. There are 13 residues in the CDR3. CDR3 in DNA: TGCGCCAGCAGCTTTGTCAGGAACACTGAAGCTTTCTTT. Translating it yields CASSFVRNTEAFF.

This clonotype was found a few times. Being one base from a much bigger clone, this may be a read error. This chain connects TRBV19 to TRBJ2-1; 14 bases match TRBD2. This CDR3 comprises 16 residues. Germline CDR1 is LNHDA and CDR2 is SQIVND (reference sequence). CDR3 sequence (DNA): TGTGCCAGTAGTACTTCCTCGGGACTAGCGGGAGCTAAGCAGTCCTTC. This sequence encodes CASSTSSGLAGAKQSF.

This clonotype occurred many times. V and J are TRBV6-6 and TRBJ1-4; D is possibly TRBD1 (6 bases). The V gene's germline CDR1 is MNHNY and CDR2 SVGAGI (reference sequence). V dropped 6 bases and J dropped 8 bases, with 16 bases sitting between them. The CDR3 loop spans 14 amino acids. Written as DNA, the CDR3 is TGTGCCAGCAGAACCGAGGGGGTAGGAGAAAAACTGTTTTTT. Encoded protein: CASRTEGVGEKLFF.

As to this clonotype: With a much larger clone just one base away, this may be a read error. V usage is TRBV19 and J usage is TRBJ1-5; D remains ambiguous. The CDR3 extends over 14 amino acids. Per germline, CDR1 LNHDA and CDR2 SQIVND (reference sequence). CDR3 loop: CASSMSGWNQPRHF. In DNA, the CDR3 is TGTGCCAGTAGTATGTCGGGTTGGAATCAGCCCCGGCATTTT. The complete variable domain, with remaining parts taken from reference TRBV19 and TRBJ1-5, reads DGGITQSPKYLFRKEGQNVTLSCEQNLNHDAMYWYRQDPGQGLRLIYYSQIVNDFQKGDIAEGYSVSREKKESFPLTVTSAQKNPTAFYLCASSMSGWNQPRHFGDGTRLSIL.

By its share, this clonotype is medium-sized (0.01 to 0.1%). The CDR3 bases are TGTGCCAGCAGCTCACAGAACTTTAACACCGGGGAGCTGTTTTTT. This sequence encodes CASSSQNFNTGELFF. This sequence joins TRBV12-3 or TRBV12-4 and TRBJ2-2; no firm D call. The CDR3 is made up of 15 amino acids. Deletions cut 6 bases from V and 2 bases from J, with 13 bases between.

As regards this clonotype: The junction shows a germline mismatch at one end, possibly a read error. The gene calls are TRBV2 and TRBJ2-1, with 7 positions matching TRBD1. This CDR3 comprises 13 residues. In germline, CDR1 is SNHLY, CDR2 FYNNEI. The CDR3 reads CAGRDRREYEQFF. In DNA, the CDR3 is TGTGCCGGCAGGGACAGAAGGGAGTATGAGCAGTTCTTC.

This clonotype has a count of ten or more. The V gene is TRBV7-9, the J gene TRBJ1-5; D is possibly TRBD1 (5 bases). Per the germline V gene, CDR1 is SEHNR and CDR2 is FQNEAQ (reference sequence). V lost 3 bases, J lost 5 bases, and 5 bases lay in between. The CDR3 consists of 12 residues. CDR3 sequence (DNA): TGTGCCAGCAGCTTCAGGGATCAGCCCCAGCATTTT. Translated: CASSFRDQPQHF.

This clonotype has a count of ten or more. The J gene is TRBJ1-2, the V gene TRBV5-5, with D perhaps TRBD1 (5 bases). Germline lookup yields CDR1 SGHKS and CDR2 YYEKEE (reference sequence). CDR3 length: 13 amino acids. V dropped 4 bases and J dropped 8 bases, with 15 bases sitting between them. The CDR3 protein is CASSLSTGYGYTF. In DNA, the CDR3 is TGTGCCAGCAGCCTCTCAACAGGATACGGCTACACCTTC.